This TCR beta chain was found in a study of blood T cells in healthy people across ages. Study-level background: The template switching approach captured approximately one barcoded beta molecule for every two T cells. Regarding the study as a whole: Comparison with aged donors showed that long-lived donors had more naive CD4+ cells and higher diversity.

Concerning this clonotype: Its cognate antigen is unknown.

Next came a second PCR, run for about 7 to 12 cycles, which used a sample-barcoded 5' primer along with a J-beta primer mix. MiXCR, applied by TCRdb to the 5' RACE reads, yields one record per CDR3 protein. The data contain around 1,600,000 distinct CDR3 sequences, 35% to 45% of them singletons. Trimming removed 6 bases from V and 5 bases from J; junction bases left unmatched: 16. Germline CDR1 is KGHSH and CDR2 is LQKENI. The CDR3 runs to 16 residues. The clonotype comes from a woman between 18 and 30 years old in good health. V and J are TRBV18 and TRBJ2-7; 7 bases align to TRBD2. Sequencing was performed on blood. CDR3 amino acids: CASSSTLGRPADEQYF. The CDR3 DNA follows: TGTGCCAGCTCCTCTACTCTCGGGAGGCCCGCCGACGAGCAGTACTTC.